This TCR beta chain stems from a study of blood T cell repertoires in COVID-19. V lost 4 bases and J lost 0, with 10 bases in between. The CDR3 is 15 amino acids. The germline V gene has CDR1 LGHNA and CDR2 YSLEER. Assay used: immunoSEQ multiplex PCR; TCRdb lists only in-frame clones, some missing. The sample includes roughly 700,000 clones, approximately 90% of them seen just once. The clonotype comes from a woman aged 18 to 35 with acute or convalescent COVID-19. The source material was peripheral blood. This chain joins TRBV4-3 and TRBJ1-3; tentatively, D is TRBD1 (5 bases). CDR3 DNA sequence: TGCGCCAGCAGCCCCCAGGGAAGCTCTGGAAACACCATATATTTT. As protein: CASSPQGSSGNTIYF.